This record looks at one T cell receptor beta chain sequence and its context. What it binds is unknown. TCRdb processed the reads anew with MiXCR; each CDR3 protein has one entry. The sample includes about 78,000 distinct CDR3 sequences, around 40% seen only once; the top ten take 80% to 95%. The data derive from a study of T cell repertoires in cytomegalovirus infection. This CDR3 is 17 amino acids long. Per germline, CDR1 SGDLS and CDR2 YYNGEE. The V gene lost 3 bases and the J gene lost 7 bases, with 23 bases spanning the gap. The V call is TRBV9, the J call TRBJ2-1; D is ambiguous. The sequence derives from a human donor in good health (CMV status not recorded). Some clones in this sample may be carry-over from other donors' samples. The input for sequencing was CD8+ T cells from cultured PBMCs, taken from culture after CMV antigen stimulation. Here the CDR3 reads CASSATPQVFLWNEQFF. CDR3 nucleotides: TGTGCCAGCAGCGCAACCCCTCAGGTGTTTTTATGGAATGAGCAGTTCTTC. Complete variable domain (other parts from reference TRBV9 and TRBJ2-1): DSGVTQTPKHLITATGQRVTLRCSPRSGDLSVYWYQQSLDQGLQFLIQYYNGEERAKGNILERFSAQQFPDLHSELNLSSLELGDSALYFCASSATPQVFLWNEQFFGPGTRLTVL.